This T cell receptor beta chain was retrieved from a study of type 1 regulatory T cells. Overall study context: T-allo10 is a Tr1-enriched, alloantigen-specific CD4 T cell product made in vitro.

The CDR3 runs 14 residues. Trimming shortened V by 9 bases and J by 0 bases, and 12 bases separated the two germline ends. TCRdb reprocessed the reads via MiXCR and lists one record per CDR3 protein. Seen here are some 89,000 distinct CDR3 sequences, roughly 30% observed once, and the top ten hold roughly 2.2%. The TCR originated in a human donor in good health. The sequenced sample consisted of CD4+ T cells, either the whole sample or a sorted fraction (not recorded which). The gene calls are TRBV12-3 or TRBV12-4 and TRBJ2-1; the D is unclear. The CDR3 protein is CASSGMSSYNEQFF. The CDR3 bases are TGTGCCAGTTCCGGAATGAGCTCCTACAATGAGCAGTTCTTC.